Only one count was recorded for the clone carrying this T cell receptor (beta chain). Its antigen is still unknown. The table came from immunoSEQ multiplex PCR; TCRdb's copy has only in-frame clones and leaves some out. This sample has approximately 32,000 clones; 88% occur once, and the top ten carry approximately 0.94%. V shed 7 bases and J 8 bases; nucleotides not matched to a gene: 7. This CDR3 has 14 amino acids. The germline V gene has CDR1 MNHNS and CDR2 SASEGT. The data are from a study of STAT5B mutations in CD4+ large granular lymphocyte leukemia. Findings and caveats of the study: 8/27 top patient clones versus 2/35 control clones were TRBV06-family.

Buffy coats from healthy blood donors served as controls. Sequenced sample: CD4+ T cells from blood buffy coats. This TCR was recovered from a human donor in good health. The chain has TRBV6-1 and TRBJ1-4; 10 bases are shared with TRBD1. CDR3 in DNA: TGTGCCAGCAACCGACAGGGGGCAGCGGAAAAACTGTTTTTT. Its protein product is CASNRQGAAEKLFF.